This is a list of T cell receptor beta chains from one sample in a study of T cells in Graves' hyperthyroidism and ophthalmopathy. From the multiplex PCR reads, TCRdb called clonotypes with MiXCR, one entry per CDR3 protein. The data show a few hundred thousand distinct CDR3 sequences, approximately 16% seen once. Sequencing was done on a sample of blood. Receptors were obtained from a woman aged 30 to 39 with Graves' ophthalmopathy. CDR3s include the opening cysteine and the closing phenylalanine or tryptophan. A D gene is named only where the DNA matches it firmly. Not all rows give a size; the values are once, few, many and, for expanded clones, a class.

DNA: TGTGCCAGCAGTTTTCAGGTGGGCAGTGAAGCTTTCTTT
CDR3: CASSFQVGSEAFF
D: -
size: many
V: TRBV27
J: TRBJ1-1

DNA: TGTGCCAGCGATGATCCGTCGGGCGGGTTCTTC
CDR3: CASDDPSGGFF
D: -
size: many
V: TRBV6-1
J: TRBJ2-1

DNA: TGTGCCAGCAGCAAAAAAATAGCGGGACTATCCTACGAGCAGTACTTC
CDR3: CASSKKIAGLSYEQYF
D: TRBD2
size: many
V: TRBV3-1
J: TRBJ2-7

DNA: TGTGCCAGCAGCTTAGATGCGACCAGAGATGAGCAGTTCTTC
CDR3: CASSLDATRDEQFF
D: -
size: many
V: TRBV7-2
J: TRBJ2-1

DNA: TGTGCCAGCAGCCGACGAAGCGGGGCCGAGCAGTTCTTC
CDR3: CASSRRSGAEQFF
D: TRBD2
size: many
V: TRBV3-1
J: TRBJ2-1

DNA: TGTGCCAGCAGCCCAAACCCCCTAGGAAACACTGAAGCTTTCTTT
CDR3: CASSPNPLGNTEAFF
D: -
size: -
V: TRBV28
J: TRBJ1-1

DNA: TGTGCCACCACCCCCGCAGGGGATAATGAGCAGTTCTTC
CDR3: CATTPAGDNEQFF
D: -
size: many
V: TRBV28
J: TRBJ2-1

DNA: TGCAGTGCTTTCCCCCCGCGGGCAGCGGGAAGGGACATTCAGTACTTC
CDR3: CSAFPPRAAGRDIQYF
D: TRBD2
size: many
V: TRBV20-1
J: TRBJ2-4

DNA: TGTGCCAGCAGCCTATGGGACAGGGGGCCCGATAATGAAAAACTGTTTTTT
CDR3: CASSLWDRGPDNEKLFF
D: TRBD1
size: -
V: TRBV5-6
J: TRBJ1-4

DNA: TGTGCCAGTACCCCTTTTGGGGGGCCCGGAGGCAATCAGCCCCAGCATTTT
CDR3: CASTPFGGPGGNQPQHF
D: -
size: -
V: TRBV19
J: TRBJ1-5

DNA: TGCAGTGCTAGTTTTGGGGCCAACGTCCTGACTTTC
CDR3: CSASFGANVLTF
D: -
size: few
V: TRBV20-1
J: TRBJ2-6

DNA: TGTGCCAGCAGCGTATTTGACGTAACTAACTATGGCTACACCTTC
CDR3: CASSVFDVTNYGYTF
D: -
size: few
V: TRBV9
J: TRBJ1-2

DNA: TGTGCCAGCAAACGGGGGCAGGAAGCTTTCTTT
CDR3: CASKRGQEAFF
D: -
size: few
V: TRBV6-1
J: TRBJ1-1

DNA: TGCAGTGCTAGTGCCACCCCCACGGAGACCCAGTACTTC
CDR3: CSASATPTETQYF
D: -
size: many
V: TRBV20-1
J: TRBJ2-5

DNA: TGCAGCGTGGTAACGACAGGGGGCTTGACTGAAGCTTTCTTT
CDR3: CSVVTTGGLTEAFF
D: TRBD1
size: many
V: TRBV29-1
J: TRBJ1-1

DNA: TGTGCCAGCAGCACAATAGCGGACAGGGGGACAGATACGCAGTATTTT
CDR3: CASSTIADRGTDTQYF
D: TRBD1
size: -
V: TRBV5-6
J: TRBJ2-3

DNA: TGTGCCAGCAGCTTATGGACAGGTCTCTATGGCTACACCTTC
CDR3: CASSLWTGLYGYTF
D: TRBD1
size: few
V: TRBV7-2
J: TRBJ1-2

DNA: TGTGCCAGCAGCGTAGGGGTAGCGGGAGGGCCCAATGAGCAGTTCTTC
CDR3: CASSVGVAGGPNEQFF
D: TRBD2
size: once
V: TRBV9
J: TRBJ2-1

DNA: TGCGCCAGCAGCTTGTCACGGGGGCCCCAGGGCAATCAGCCCCAGCATTTT
CDR3: CASSLSRGPQGNQPQHF
D: -
size: many
V: TRBV5-1
J: TRBJ1-5

DNA: TGTGCCAGCAGCGTAGAGGGAGCAACCGGGGAGCTGTTTTTT
CDR3: CASSVEGATGELFF
D: -
size: -
V: TRBV9
J: TRBJ2-2

DNA: TGTGCCAGCTCACACTCTTTATCCTACGAGCAGTACTTC
CDR3: CASSHSLSYEQYF
D: -
size: many
V: TRBV18
J: TRBJ2-7

DNA: TGCAGCGTTGAAGAATTCGGTTTTAGGAGCTCCTACAATGAGCAGTTCTTC
CDR3: CSVEEFGFRSSYNEQFF
D: -
size: -
V: TRBV29-1
J: TRBJ2-1

DNA: TGTGCCAGCAGTTTCCTTGGGACAAGACAAGAGACCCAGTACTTC
CDR3: CASSFLGTRQETQYF
D: -
size: few
V: TRBV18
J: TRBJ2-5

DNA: TGTGCCAGCAGCTTGGGTTCTAGCGGGGGCACAGATACGCAGTATTTT
CDR3: CASSLGSSGGTDTQYF
D: TRBD2
size: -
V: TRBV5-5
J: TRBJ2-3

DNA: TGCAGTGCTAGAGAAACAGGGATGGGTTTTGTCGACGAGCAGTACTTC
CDR3: CSARETGMGFVDEQYF
D: -
size: -
V: TRBV20-1
J: TRBJ2-7

DNA: TGTGCCAGCAGTACGCGAACAGGGGATGATGGCTACACCTTC
CDR3: CASSTRTGDDGYTF
D: TRBD1
size: -
V: TRBV28
J: TRBJ1-2

DNA: TGTGCCAGCAGTGATGGACAGGTCTACGAGCAGTACTTC
CDR3: CASSDGQVYEQYF
D: TRBD1
size: once
V: TRBV6-1
J: TRBJ2-7

DNA: TGTGCCAGTAGTATAGTTCCAGGGGCCAATGGCTACACCTTC
CDR3: CASSIVPGANGYTF
D: -
size: -
V: TRBV19
J: TRBJ1-2

DNA: TGTGCCAGCAGTGGGCCCACCTGGACAGCCAAGAACACTGAAGCTTTCTTT
CDR3: CASSGPTWTAKNTEAFF
D: -
size: many
V: TRBV6-1
J: TRBJ1-1

DNA: TGTGCCAGCAGTTCCGGTCAAGACTCGGCCGGGGAGCTGTTTTTT
CDR3: CASSSGQDSAGELFF
D: -
size: few
V: TRBV6-2/TRBV6-3
J: TRBJ2-2

DNA: TGTGCCAGCAGTTACTCCGCGGGAGGGTCCCACAATGAGCAGTTCTTC
CDR3: CASSYSAGGSHNEQFF
D: TRBD2
size: few
V: TRBV6-2/TRBV6-3
J: TRBJ2-1

DNA: TGTGCCAGCAGTTCTCGGGATGAGCAGTTCTTC
CDR3: CASSSRDEQFF
D: -
size: many
V: TRBV6-1
J: TRBJ2-1

DNA: TGTGCCAGCAGCTTACGAGGACGGAGGGGCGGTGAGCAGTTCTTC
CDR3: CASSLRGRRGGEQFF
D: -
size: -
V: TRBV11-2
J: TRBJ2-1

DNA: TGTGCCAGCAGTCCGGGATTTACTGAAGCTTTCTTT
CDR3: CASSPGFTEAFF
D: -
size: many
V: TRBV12-3/TRBV12-4
J: TRBJ1-1

DNA: TGTGCCAGCAGCAACGAGCAGACTAGGTTTTACTACGAGCAGTACTTC
CDR3: CASSNEQTRFYYEQYF
D: -
size: -
V: TRBV6-2/TRBV6-3
J: TRBJ2-7

DNA: TGTGCCAGCAGGACCCAACTAGCGGGGTACAATGAGCAGTTCTTC
CDR3: CASRTQLAGYNEQFF
D: TRBD2
size: many
V: TRBV12-3/TRBV12-4
J: TRBJ2-1

DNA: TGCGCCAGCAGCTTGCAGGGTATGGGAAACACCATATATTTT
CDR3: CASSLQGMGNTIYF
D: -
size: few
V: TRBV5-1
J: TRBJ1-3

DNA: TGTGCCAGCAGTTACCTCTCTCCCGGGGAGCTGTTTTTT
CDR3: CASSYLSPGELFF
D: -
size: few
V: TRBV6-5
J: TRBJ2-2

DNA: TGTGCCAGCAGCCCGCTGCCGGGACAGGGGTTCGAGCAGTACTTC
CDR3: CASSPLPGQGFEQYF
D: TRBD1
size: many
V: TRBV7-2
J: TRBJ2-7

DNA: TGCAGTGCTAGGACAGGGGGAAACACCGGGGAGCTGTTTTTT
CDR3: CSARTGGNTGELFF
D: TRBD1
size: few
V: TRBV20-1
J: TRBJ2-2

DNA: TGTGCCAGCAGTCCGCGGAAATCAAGGGACACTGAAGCTTTCTTT
CDR3: CASSPRKSRDTEAFF
D: -
size: many
V: TRBV6-1
J: TRBJ1-1